One and the same sample provided the 13 T cell receptor beta chains below, sequenced in a study of human T cells and chemical hapten exposure. Time point here: pre-sensitization, week 0. Treatment described: therapeutic diphenylcyclopropenone sensitization with weekly scalp DPC. Each CDR3 protein gets one entry after TCRdb re-called the RACE reads with MiXCR. The sample lists 300,000 to 400,000 distinct CDR3 sequences; about 5.1% were seen once. The sample was whole blood, taken in connection with sensitization to the hapten diphenylcyclopropenone (DPC). These receptors were obtained from a woman aged 45-60 years with alopecia areata. Some clones in this sample may be carry-over from other donors' samples.

The chain carries TRBV28 and TRBJ1-2, with D perhaps matching TRBD1 (5 bases). Germline values: CDR1 MDHEN, CDR2 SYDVKM. The V end lost 2 bases, the J end lost 8 bases, and 15 bases lay between the germline ends. The CDR3 consists of 14 residues. CDR3 nucleotides: TGTGCCAGCAGTTTAGGCAGGGCGGATTACGGCTACACCTTC. Its translation is CASSLGRADYGYTF.

This clonotype turned up a few times. The chain links TRBV7-8 to TRBJ1-3; D not certain. This CDR3 contains 14 residues. Germline V gene data show CDR1 as SGHVS and CDR2 as FQNEAQ. V lost 4 bases to trimming and J lost 0 bases, with 7 bases between them. This chain's CDR3 is CASSWRGSGNTIYF. CDR3 DNA: TGTGCCAGCAGCTGGCGGGGCTCTGGAAACACCATATATTTT.

The table lists this clonotype with many counts. The J gene is TRBJ1-5, the V gene TRBV6-2 or TRBV6-3; unclear D gene. The germline V gene has CDR1 MNHEY and CDR2 SVGEGT. The length of the CDR3 is 13 residues. V shed 2 bases and J shed 7 bases, with 9 bases lying between them. The CDR3 bases are TGTGCCAGCAGTTACGATGGGAACCAGCCCCAGCATTTT. Encoded protein: CASSYDGNQPQHF.

This clonotype was found a few times. The CDR3 nucleotides read TGCGCCACCACACAGGGCCGGGACACTGAAGCTTTCTTT. It translates to CATTQGRDTEAFF. V usage is TRBV10-2 and J usage is TRBJ1-1, with D perhaps TRBD1 (6 bases). This CDR3 has 13 amino acids. Looked up from germline, CDR1 is WSHSY and CDR2 is SAAADI. V lost 10 bases, J lost 3 bases, and 15 bases lay in between.

Many counts were recorded for this clonotype. The chain combines TRBV7-2 with TRBJ2-3; the match to TRBD2 covers 7 bases. The V segment lost 2 bases and the J segment 1 base; nucleotides outside the gene matches: 0. The CDR3 runs 14 residues. CDR1 is SGHTA, CDR2 FQGNSA, per germline. CDR3 nucleotides: TGTGCCAGCAGCTTAACTAGCGGCACAGATACGCAGTATTTT. It is translated as CASSLTSGTDTQYF.

This clonotype was picked up many times. The rearrangement uses TRBV7-9 and TRBJ2-1; 9 nucleotides align to TRBD1. The length of the CDR3 is 13 residues. V dropped 3 bases and J dropped 11; count of bases not matched to a gene: 5. In germline, CDR1 is SEHNR, CDR2 FQNEAQ (reference sequence). The CDR3 coding sequence is TGTGCCAGCAGCTTGGGACAGGGTTTTAAGCAGTTCTTC. It is translated as CASSLGQGFKQFF.

This clonotype was seen more than once but under ten times. The genes are TRBV20-1 and TRBJ1-1; the D gene is possibly TRBD1 (6 bases). Trimming took off 0 bases at V and 3 bases at J, with 14 bases between the two ends. This CDR3 has 15 residues. The germline V gene has CDR1 DFQATT and CDR2 SNEGSKA (reference sequence). CDR3 sequence: CSARESGAIYTEAFF. The CDR3 DNA reads as TGCAGTGCTAGAGAATCGGGGGCGATTTACACTGAAGCTTTCTTT.

At least ten counts were recorded for this clonotype. The chain joins TRBV29-1 to TRBJ2-3; D gene uncertain. There are 14 residues in the CDR3. Trimming took 4 bases from V and 1 from J, leaving 12 bases between them. The germline V gene encodes CDR1 SQVTM and CDR2 ANQGSEA. CDR3 in DNA: TGCAGCGTTGGTGGCTTCGAGGGCACAGATACGCAGTATTTT. Translating it yields CSVGGFEGTDTQYF.

This clonotype was seen at least ten times. The V and J genes are TRBV6-1 and TRBJ1-6, with a possible D match to TRBD1 (5 bases). Germline V gene data show CDR1 as MNHNS and CDR2 as SASEGT. CDR3 length equals 14 residues. The germline V and J ends were trimmed by 1 base and 9 bases, with 10 bases remaining between them. CDR3 region: CASSEVRGISPLHF. CDR3 DNA: TGTGCCAGCAGTGAAGTAAGGGGCATTTCACCCCTCCACTTT.

This clonotype was counted ten times or more. The V call is TRBV12-3 or TRBV12-4, the J call TRBJ2-5, with D possibly matching TRBD2 (5 bases). CDR3 length: 14 amino acids. Trimming took 6 bases from V and 3 from J, leaving 14 bases between them. The CDR3 DNA follows: TGTGCCAGCAGCCCGGACTCCAGAAAAGAGACCCAGTACTTC. This translates into CASSPDSRKETQYF.

This clonotype turned up a few times. This rearrangement joins TRBV15 to TRBJ1-5; no definite D call. CDR1 and CDR2 from the germline V gene are LNHNV and YYDKDF (reference sequence). The CDR3 loop spans 11 amino acids. Between the trimmed V and J ends, which lost 1 base and 12 bases, there was a span of 7 bases. DNA of the CDR3: TGTGCCACCAGCAGAGGACAATTCCAGCATTTT. Amino acid sequence: CATSRGQFQHF.

This clonotype came up many times. The V call is TRBV9, the J call TRBJ1-1; D remains unclear. The V gene lost 0 bases and the J gene lost 7 bases, with 10 bases spanning the gap. In germline, CDR1 is SGDLS, CDR2 YYNGEE. CDR3 length: 13 amino acids. The CDR3 sequence: CASSVVEANEAFF. DNA of the CDR3: TGTGCCAGCAGCGTAGTCGAGGCCAATGAAGCTTTCTTT.

V gene TRBV4-2 combines with J gene TRBJ1-4; D unclear. Germline CDR1 is LGHNA and CDR2 is YNFKEQ. Trimming removed 0 bases at V and 4 bases at J, with 6 bases between. This CDR3 contains 14 residues. The CDR3 protein is CASSQEAVNEKLFF. The CDR3 nucleotides read TGTGCCAGCAGCCAAGAGGCAGTTAATGAAAAACTGTTTTTT.